A few counts support the clone carrying this TCR beta chain. Its antigen is unknown. This CDR3 is 14 amino acids long. Trimming cost V 3 bases and J 5 bases, with 16 bases left between them. Germline V gives CDR1 DFQATT, CDR2 SNEGSKA (reference sequence). This sample was included in a study of post-analysis software for immune sequencing data. Incorporated into the TCR beta cDNA libraries were unique molecular identifiers, which served to reduce PCR and sequencing biases. TCRdb re-called the PCR reads with MiXCR, one entry per CDR3 protein. In the table there are a few hundred thousand distinct CDR3 sequences, 39% of which are singletons. Broader study findings: F measure clustering grouped samples strongly by preparation batch. Relative to controls, patients had about 5 TRBV segments at higher frequency, with TRBV5-6, TRBV5-1 and TRBV20-1 among these.

Input material: blood. This clonotype was sampled from a girl aged 2 to 9 with multiple sclerosis. This chain uses TRBV20-1 with TRBJ2-5, with a weak D call TRBD2 (5 bases). The CDR3 is CSARSALGWETQYF. CDR3 sequence (DNA): TGCAGTGCTAGGTCCGCACTAGGCTGGGAGACCCAGTACTTC.